The clone carrying this T cell receptor (beta chain) was counted at least ten times. The antigen remains unidentified. V gave up 3 bases and J gave up 2 bases, with 7 bases separating them. CDR1 and CDR2 from the germline V gene are SGHTA and FQGNSA. CDR3 size: 13 residues. Researchers reported that TCR beta cDNA libraries carried unique molecular identifiers. TCRdb processed the PCR reads anew with MiXCR; each CDR3 protein has one entry. Found here are fewer than 850,000 distinct CDR3 sequences, about 27% of them singletons; the top ten hold approximately 0.6%. The sample comes from a study of post-analysis software for immune sequencing data. General study results and limits: People with multiple sclerosis had a significantly lower normalized Chao1 diversity than controls did. Relative to controls, patients had about five TRBV segments at higher frequency, with TRBV5-6, TRBV5-1 and TRBV20-1 among these.

The chain couples TRBV7-2 to TRBJ2-5, with D uncertain. The sequence derives from a girl between 10 and 17 years old with multiple sclerosis. The sequenced material came from blood. The CDR3: CASSLARQETQYF. DNA of the CDR3: TGTGCCAGCAGCTTGGCGAGGCAAGAGACCCAGTACTTC.